One sample yielded the 15 T cell receptor beta chains listed below, sequenced in a study of blood T cell repertoires in COVID-19. Produced via immunoSEQ multiplex PCR; TCRdb's table is partial and in-frame only. The sample includes tens of thousands of clones, about four fifths of them seen just once. Sequencing input: peripheral blood. These receptors came from a man aged 70-80 years with COVID-19, enrolled during active disease.

The rearrangement joins TRBV9 to TRBJ2-1; 8 bases agree with TRBD2. The germline V gene encodes CDR1 SGDLS and CDR2 YYNGEE. The CDR3 totals 16 residues. Trimming at V came to 2 bases and at J to 0 bases, leaving 4 bases not matched to a gene. CDR3 sequence reads: CASSVTGTSSYNEQFF. The CDR3 nucleotides are TGTGCCAGCAGCGTTACCGGGACTAGCTCCTACAATGAGCAGTTCTTC.

The rearrangement links TRBV9 to TRBJ1-2; D gene ambiguous. The CDR3 loop spans 13 amino acids. Trimming left V 0 bases short and J 10 bases short, with 13 bases between. Germline V gene sequence: CDR1 SGDLS, CDR2 YYNGEE. DNA of the CDR3: TGTGCCAGCAGCGTAGGAATGGGCAGGCACTACACCTTC. It is translated as CASSVGMGRHYTF.

The chain joins TRBV28 to TRBJ1-4; 11 bases match TRBD1. Germline CDR1 is MDHEN and CDR2 is SYDVKM. The V and J ends lost 6 bases and 7 bases, in that order; junction bases with no gene match: 7. This CDR3 is 15 amino acids long. Written as DNA, the CDR3 is TGTGCCAGCAGGCCAGGACAGGGGGCGAGTGAAAAACTGTTTTTT. It codes for CASRPGQGASEKLFF. The whole variable domain, remainder taken from reference TRBV28 and TRBJ1-4, is DVKVTQSSRYLVKRTGEKVFLECVQDMDHENMFWYRQDPGLGLRLIYFSYDVKMKEKGDIPEGYSVSREKKERFSLILESASTNQTSMYLCASRPGQGASEKLFFGSGTQLSVL.

The V gene is TRBV18, the J gene TRBJ2-5, with TRBD2 matching over 13 bases. V lost 3 bases and J lost 5; bases outside the gene matches: 3. The CDR3 loop spans 15 amino acids. CDR1 and CDR2 from the germline V gene are KGHSH and LQKENI. The CDR3 region has the DNA TGTGCCAGCTCACCGGGACTAGCGGGACGGGAGACCCAGTACTTC. This gives the protein CASSPGLAGRETQYF.

The V call is TRBV5-1, the J call TRBJ2-5, with 12 bases that match TRBD2. Germline CDR1 and CDR2: SGHRS and YFSETQ. This CDR3 comprises 16 residues. V gave up 1 base and J gave up 4 bases; unmatched junction bases: 5. The CDR3 DNA reads TGCGCCAGCAGCTTGCTAGCGGGGGGGCTCGCAGAGACCCAGTACTTC. This translates into CASSLLAGGLAETQYF.

The chain employs TRBV12-3 or TRBV12-4 and TRBJ1-5; 7 positions match TRBD1. The CDR3 contains 13 residues. Losses at the gene ends were 6 bases for V and 4 bases for J; bases not matched to a gene: 3. This CDR3 reads CASRTGANQPQHF. CDR3 DNA sequence: TGTGCCAGCAGAACAGGGGCAAATCAGCCCCAGCATTTT.

This rearrangement joins TRBV7-9 to TRBJ2-2; D remains unclear. Germline CDR1 reads SEHNR; CDR2 reads FQNEAQ (reference sequence). Trimming removed 3 bases at V and 12 bases at J, with 17 bases between. The CDR3 covers 14 residues. CDR3 residues: CASSLSLTAVKLFF. The CDR3 coding sequence is TGTGCCAGCAGCTTGTCACTTACGGCGGTAAAGCTGTTTTTT.

The genes are TRBV6-5 and TRBJ1-6; 7 bases are a match to TRBD1. The CDR3 length is 15 residues. Trimming cost V 6 bases and J 8 bases; bases outside gene matches: 10. Germline CDR1 MNHEY, CDR2 SVGAGI. This chain's CDR3 is CASSATGVGDSPLHF. CDR3 coding DNA: TGTGCCAGCAGCGCTACAGGGGTGGGGGATTCACCCCTCCACTTT.

This clone was observed a handful of times. The genes are TRBV29-1 and TRBJ2-3; the match to TRBD2 covers 10 bases. The length of the CDR3 is 16 residues. CDR1 and CDR2 (germline): SQVTM, ANQGSEA. J lost 0 bases, V lost 4 bases, and 7 bases had no gene match. The DNA for the CDR3 is TGCAGCGTTGTATCTAGCGGGAGCCATAGCACAGATACGCAGTATTTT. As protein: CSVVSSGSHSTDTQYF.

The rearrangement links TRBV6-5 to TRBJ2-4, with D maybe TRBD2 (5 bases). This CDR3 spans 14 amino acids. The germline CDR1 and CDR2 sequences are MNHEY and SVGAGI. V dropped 8 bases and J dropped 2 bases, with 13 bases sitting between them. CDR3 sequence reads: CASSTRVSKNIQYF. As DNA, the CDR3 is TGTGCCAGCTCCACTAGGGTTTCCAAAAACATTCAGTACTTC.

This clone was detected once. The chain recombines TRBV21-1 with TRBJ1-6; the table's D call of TRBD1 was not tested on the DNA. TRBV21-1 is reported as a pseudogene. The length of the CDR3 is 14 residues. The CDR3 DNA is TGTGCCAGCAGCACAAGGACAGGGAACTCACCCCTCCACTTT. It codes for CASSTRTGNSPLHF.

The chain joins TRBV6-2 or TRBV6-3 to TRBJ2-5; D gene unclear. The CDR3 spans 14 residues. Germline V lookup: CDR1 MNHEY, CDR2 SVGEGT. Trimming cost V 0 bases and J 1 base, with 6 bases left between them. DNA of the CDR3: TGTGCCAGCAGTTACTCGTCCATCCAAGAGACCCAGTACTTC. Protein product: CASSYSSIQETQYF.

This clone was picked up a small number of times. This chain uses TRBV5-6 with TRBJ2-7; 7 nucleotides line up with TRBD1. V was pared by 4 bases and J by 3 bases, with 7 bases of the junction left unmatched. There are 14 residues in the CDR3. Germline V CDR1 and CDR2: SGHDT, YYEEEE. The chain's CDR3 is CASSQQGTVYEQYF. CDR3 nucleotide sequence: TGTGCCAGCAGCCAACAGGGGACAGTCTACGAGCAGTACTTC.

This clone has only a few counts. The V call is TRBV28, the J call TRBJ2-1, with a tentative D call TRBD2 (5 bases). V lost 6 bases and J lost 14, with 17 bases in between. Germline V lookup: CDR1 MDHEN, CDR2 SYDVKM. CDR3 size: 12 residues. DNA of the CDR3: TGTGCCAGCAGCCCCATGAGGGTTTCGAAGTTCTTC. This translates into CASSPMRVSKFF.

This clone has only one observation. This rearrangement joins TRBV5-3 to TRBJ1-1; TRBD1 agrees at 9 bases. TRBV5-3 is recorded as an ORF, its role being uncertain. After removal of 1 base from V and 3 bases from J, the junction contained 4 bases not matched to a gene. The CDR3 contains 15 residues. The CDR3 region is CARSLTGGEDTEAFF. In nucleotides, the CDR3 is TGTGCCAGAAGCTTGACAGGGGGCGAGGACACTGAAGCTTTCTTT.